This T cell receptor (beta chain) was sequenced during a study of shared clonotypes between healthy human individuals. Nashville, Tennessee was home to all donors, each a Caucasian adult. In the CD4+ fraction, cells were divided into CD45RA+ naive and CD45RA-negative memory subsets. Regarding the study as a whole: Unshared clonotypes carried lower generation probabilities than those common to all four donors. Sharing across a handful of donors was seen in around 5.1% of naive CD4 clonotypes.

TCRdb's table, derived via immunoSEQ multiplex PCR, lists solely in-frame clones and lacks some. Of 700,000 or so clones detected, around 72% appear once; the ten largest clones hold around 1.8%. As to this clone: Antigen unknown.

Sequencing input: memory CD4+ T cells sorted from blood. Sample subset: CD45RA-negative fraction. The receptor was derived from a woman aged 25 to 39 in good health.

This chain's CDR3 is CASSPGGQASSQYF. In DNA, the CDR3 is TGTGCCAGCTCCCCGGGAGGCCAGGCATCCTCGCAGTACTTC. J is TRBJ2-7 and V is TRBV18; 7 nucleotides line up with TRBD2. From germline, CDR1 is KGHSH and CDR2 LQKENI. V lost 6 bases, J lost 9 bases, and 14 bases stayed unmatched. The CDR3 length is 14 residues.